The next 28 T cell receptor beta chains were all read from a single sample in a study of T-cell reconstitution after alpha-beta-depleted transplantation in children. Unique molecular identifiers were incorporated when the TCRbeta library was constructed. TCRdb redid the calling of the PCR reads with MiXCR, one entry per CDR3 protein. Here the sample spans over 550,000 distinct CDR3 sequences, 8% to 11% being singletons. The material sequenced was PBMCs from the stem cell graft donor, taken from the stem cell graft. The source of these receptors is a human donor who donated a stem cell graft to a child with acute myeloid leukemia.

This clonotype has only a few counts. The chain uses TRBV3-1 and TRBJ2-3, with D possibly TRBD1 on 5 matching bases. The CDR3 consists of 17 residues. The germline V gene has CDR1 LGHDT and CDR2 YNNKEL (reference sequence). Trimming stripped 0 bases from V and 2 bases from J, with 15 bases between. The CDR3 region has the DNA TGTGCCAGCAGCCAAGAGGTGGCAGGGCGACCCACAGATACGCAGTATTTT. This codes for CASSQEVAGRPTDTQYF.

The chain couples TRBV10-3 to TRBJ2-1; TRBD2 agrees at 14 bases. Germline V gives CDR1 ENHRY, CDR2 SYGVKD. Germline trimming cut 11 bases from V and 1 base from J; bases unmatched to any gene: 25. The CDR3 contains 22 residues. As DNA, the CDR3 is TGTGCCGCCAGTGATCCGACTGCCGGGACTAGCGGGAGTGACAGGTCCTACAATGAGCAGTTCTTC. It specifies CAASDPTAGTSGSDRSYNEQFF.

This clonotype was seen at least ten times. The chain has TRBV20-1 and TRBJ2-5; D might be TRBD1 (6 bases). V dropped 6 bases and J dropped 2 bases, with 13 bases sitting between them. The CDR3 totals 13 residues. The germline CDR1 and CDR2 sequences are DFQATT and SNEGSKA (reference sequence). CDR3 protein: CSAAGTPQETQYF. CDR3 sequence (DNA): TGCAGTGCCGCCGGGACACCTCAAGAGACCCAGTACTTC.

In its sample, this clonotype was seen many times. The V gene is TRBV4-2, the J gene TRBJ1-5; TRBD1 matches at 8 bases. With 8 bases clipped from V and 6 bases from J, the junction kept 9 bases outside the gene matches. The CDR3 is 14 amino acids. Germline loops: CDR1 LGHNA, CDR2 YNFKEQ. The CDR3: CASVTQGACQPQHF. As DNA, the CDR3 is TGTGCCAGCGTAACTCAGGGGGCCTGTCAGCCCCAGCATTTT.

This chain links TRBV7-2 with TRBJ2-3, with 7 bases fitting TRBD2. The CDR3 covers 15 residues. Germline V lookup: CDR1 SGHTA, CDR2 FQGNSA. Trimming at V came to 4 bases and at J to 3 bases, leaving 7 bases not matched to a gene. CDR3 protein: CASSYGTTLTDTQYF. The CDR3 DNA follows: TGTGCCAGCAGCTACGGGACTACCCTAACAGATACGCAGTATTTT.

This chain links TRBV20-1 with TRBJ2-1; 8 nucleotides match TRBD2. The trim removed 0 bases at V and 3 bases at J, leaving 10 bases unmatched. The CDR3 is 17 amino acids. Germline lookup yields CDR1 DFQATT and CDR2 SNEGSKA (reference sequence). The CDR3 here is CSARDAGGGSFYNEQFF. CDR3 DNA: TGCAGTGCTAGAGATGCGGGGGGCGGGAGCTTCTACAATGAGCAGTTCTTC.

This chain uses TRBV7-3 with TRBJ2-3; the D is unclear. CDR1 is SGHTA, CDR2 FQGTGA, per germline. V lost 5 bases, J lost 0 bases, and 12 bases lay in between. This CDR3 has 15 residues. CDR3 nucleotide sequence: TGTGCCAGCAGCCCGGAGTGGGGTAGCACAGATACGCAGTATTTT. Translation: CASSPEWGSTDTQYF. Based on the CDR3 plus reference TRBV7-3 and TRBJ2-3, the full variable domain is GAGVSQTPSNKVTEKGKYVELRCDPISGHTALYWYRQSLGQGPEFLIYFQGTGAADDSGLPNDRFFAVRPEGSVSTLKIQRTERGDSAVYLCASSPEWGSTDTQYFGPGTRLTVL.

A few counts support this clonotype. The chain couples TRBV29-1 to TRBJ2-7; tentative D call: TRBD1 (5 bases). The CDR3 is made up of 12 amino acids. V lost 6 bases, J lost 0 bases, and 9 bases lay in between. Germline lookup yields CDR1 SQVTM and CDR2 ANQGSEA. The CDR3 DNA is TGCAGCGTATTGACAGACTCCTACGAGCAGTACTTC. Its translation is CSVLTDSYEQYF.

There are many counts of this clonotype. This chain connects TRBV20-1 to TRBJ2-3, with D tentatively TRBD1 (5 bases). CDR1 is DFQATT, CDR2 SNEGSKA, per germline (reference sequence). This CDR3 has 13 amino acids. Trimming took off 3 bases at V and 3 bases at J, with 10 bases between the two ends. CDR3 DNA sequence: TGCAGTGCTAGTATCAGGGCAACAGATACGCAGTATTTT. This sequence encodes CSASIRATDTQYF.

This clonotype was observed many times. The rearrangement uses TRBV4-2 and TRBJ2-5; D is ambiguous. The CDR3 totals 15 residues. CDR1 LGHNA and CDR2 YNFKEQ come from the germline V gene. Trimming left V 1 base short and J 5 bases short, with 14 bases between. DNA of the CDR3: TGTGCCAGCAGCCAAGTCCGGCAGGCGGAGGAGACCCAGTACTTC. The encoded protein is CASSQVRQAEETQYF.

The chain joins TRBV20-1 to TRBJ2-5, with TRBD1 as a possible D gene (6 bases). Germline loops: CDR1 DFQATT, CDR2 SNEGSKA (reference sequence). The length of the CDR3 is 12 residues. V was cut by 1 base and J by 5 bases, with 8 bases left in between. The DNA of the CDR3 is TGCAGTGCTAGAGCGCAGGGGGAGACCCAGTACTTC. Its protein product is CSARAQGETQYF.

This clonotype came up a few times. The chain is built from TRBV7-9 and TRBJ2-7; the D gene is possibly TRBD2 (5 bases). CDR1 is SEHNR, CDR2 FQNEAQ, per germline (reference sequence). The ends were cut back, 5 bases at V and 0 bases at J, with 14 bases in the middle. The length of the CDR3 is 15 residues. The CDR3, as DNA: TGTGCCAGCAGCCCCTTCCTTGGGAGCTCCTACGAGCAGTACTTC. Translating it yields CASSPFLGSSYEQYF.

This clonotype has only a few counts. The V and J genes are TRBV7-3 and TRBJ2-2, with 8 bases fitting TRBD2. Germline V CDR1 and CDR2: SGHTA, FQGTGA. The CDR3 extends over 17 amino acids. The junction had 10 bases not matched to a gene; V was cut back by 1 base and J by 6 bases. CDR3 protein: CASSLNPGLAKAGELFF. The CDR3 DNA reads TGTGCCAGCAGCTTAAATCCTGGACTAGCAAAGGCCGGGGAGCTGTTTTTT.

The V call is TRBV27, the J call TRBJ2-7; 9 bases are a match to TRBD1. Unmatched junction bases numbered 7, after V lost 2 bases and J lost 5 bases. Germline CDR1 is MNHEY and CDR2 is SMNVEV (reference sequence). This CDR3 region has 15 residues. The CDR3 reads CASSLLGQGIHEQYF. In DNA, the CDR3 is TGTGCCAGCAGTTTACTAGGACAGGGGATCCACGAGCAGTACTTC.

This clonotype was counted many times. The V call is TRBV7-9, the J call TRBJ2-3; D not resolved. Per the germline V gene, CDR1 is SEHNR and CDR2 is FQNEAQ (reference sequence). V gave up 5 bases and J gave up 7 bases, with 10 bases separating them. The CDR3 consists of 12 residues. This chain's CDR3 is CASSDLGNTQYF. CDR3 sequence (DNA): TGTGCCAGCAGCGATTTGGGGAATACGCAGTATTTT.

This clonotype is termed medium-sized (0.01 to 0.1%). The J gene is TRBJ2-1, the V gene TRBV20-1; 11 bases are a match to TRBD2. Germline V gene data show CDR1 as DFQATT and CDR2 as SNEGSKA (reference sequence). The CDR3 covers 17 residues. Trimming cost V 6 bases and J 8 bases; bases outside gene matches: 18. CDR3 bases: TGCAGTGCCCTCCTAGTGGGTCCTAGCGGGAGGTTCCATGAGCAGTTCTTC. As protein: CSALLVGPSGRFHEQFF.

The sample holds many counts of this clonotype. V is TRBV20-1 and J is TRBJ1-3; D might be TRBD1 (5 bases). The V and J ends lost 3 bases and 3 bases respectively, with 12 bases between them. CDR1 is DFQATT and CDR2 is SNEGSKA in the germline V gene (reference sequence). The CDR3 is 14 amino acids. Here the CDR3 DNA reads TGCAGTGCTAGTAGCAGGGCGTATGGAAACACCATATATTTT. It is translated as CSASSRAYGNTIYF.

This chain links TRBV20-1 with TRBJ2-3, with TRBD2 matching over 10 bases. Germline CDR1 DFQATT, CDR2 SNEGSKA (reference sequence). The CDR3 consists of 16 residues. V lost 3 bases and J lost 8; bases outside the gene matches: 14. CDR3 sequence: CSASSPSGGTRGTQYF. DNA for the CDR3: TGCAGTGCTAGCTCTCCTAGCGGGGGCACAAGGGGTACGCAGTATTTT.

The rearrangement uses TRBV4-3 and TRBJ2-2, with TRBD2 identical over 10 bases. Germline V lookup: CDR1 LGHNA, CDR2 YSLEER. The ends lost 1 base at V and 4 bases at J; junction bases unmatched: 9. This CDR3 contains 18 residues. DNA for the CDR3: TGCGCCAGCAGCCAAGCGAGATTAGCGGGAGGACGCACCGGGGAGCTGTTTTTT. Translating it yields CASSQARLAGGRTGELFF.

This clonotype was counted between two and nine times. This chain uses TRBV29-1 with TRBJ1-1; 10 bases map to TRBD1. Per germline, CDR1 SQVTM and CDR2 ANQGSEA. Unmatched junction bases numbered 3, after V lost 1 base and J lost 4 bases. The CDR3 length is 14 residues. CDR3: CSVEVDRGPTEAFF. The CDR3 coding sequence is TGCAGCGTTGAAGTCGACAGGGGGCCCACTGAAGCTTTCTTT.

The chain links TRBV20-1 to TRBJ1-1, with TRBD1 matching 9 bases. This CDR3 has 13 amino acids. Trimming cost V 5 bases and J 3 bases; bases outside gene matches: 4. The V gene's germline CDR1 is DFQATT and CDR2 SNEGSKA (reference sequence). The CDR3 here is CSAPDRGDTEAFF. CDR3 bases: TGCAGTGCTCCAGACAGGGGGGACACTGAAGCTTTCTTT.

The chain recombines TRBV7-2 with TRBJ2-7; D possibly uses TRBD1 or TRBD2 (6 bases each). V was shortened by 6 bases and J by 3 bases, with 15 bases between the two germline ends. The CDR3 contains 14 residues. Germline V CDR1 and CDR2: SGHTA, FQGNSA. The CDR3 DNA reads TGTGCCAGCAGTTCCCACGGAGGGGGCTACGAGCAGTACTTC. This sequence encodes CASSSHGGGYEQYF.

This clonotype has at least ten counts. V usage is TRBV29-1 and J usage is TRBJ1-1; no clear D. The length of the CDR3 is 13 residues. Germline CDR1 reads SQVTM; CDR2 reads ANQGSEA. Trimming removed 4 bases from V and 1 base from J, with 10 bases in between. CDR3 nucleotides: TGCAGCGTTGTTAGCAGCACGAACACTGAAGCTTTCTTT. It codes for CSVVSSTNTEAFF.

This clonotype came up many times. The genes are TRBV12-3 or TRBV12-4 and TRBJ2-6; 8 nucleotides align to TRBD1. The CDR3 spans 17 residues. Losses at the gene ends were 8 bases for V and 3 bases for J; bases not matched to a gene: 12. This chain's CDR3 is CASEQGTGRLGANVLTF. As DNA, the CDR3 is TGTGCCAGCGAACAGGGGACAGGACGACTTGGGGCCAACGTCCTGACTTTC.

The chain joins TRBV11-2 to TRBJ2-3; D possibly corresponds to TRBD1 (5 bases). Germline CDR1 SGHAT, CDR2 FQNNGV. The CDR3 is made up of 17 amino acids. V lost 4 bases, J lost 2 bases, and 19 bases lay in between. For the CDR3, the DNA is TGTGCCAGCAGCTACCCCCAGGGCGCGATATTCACAGATACGCAGTATTTT. Encoded protein: CASSYPQGAIFTDTQYF.

This clonotype showed up many times. The chain carries TRBV29-1 and TRBJ2-7; 7 nucleotides match TRBD2. This CDR3 spans 16 amino acids. J gave up 2 bases and V 0 bases, and 10 bases lay outside the gene matches. Germline lookup yields CDR1 SQVTM and CDR2 ANQGSEA. This CDR3 is CSVEDWSGIGTYEQYF. The DNA of the CDR3 is TGCAGCGTTGAAGACTGGAGCGGGATAGGGACCTACGAGCAGTACTTC.

This clonotype came up many times. This chain connects TRBV29-1 to TRBJ2-1; 11 bases match TRBD2. Looked up from germline, CDR1 is SQVTM and CDR2 is ANQGSEA. V lost 7 bases to trimming and J lost 6 bases; unmatched junction nucleotides: 8. CDR3 length equals 14 residues. This CDR3 is CSGQTSGMGNEQFF. As DNA, the CDR3 is TGCAGCGGGCAGACTAGCGGGATGGGCAATGAGCAGTTCTTC.

This clonotype showed up many times. This chain uses TRBV28 with TRBJ2-3; TRBD1 matches 7 bases. CDR1 is MDHEN and CDR2 is SYDVKM in the germline V gene. This CDR3 contains 14 residues. V lost 7 bases to trimming and J lost 4 bases; unmatched junction nucleotides: 8. The CDR3, as DNA: TGTGCCAGCAAACTACAGGGGACCCCAGATACGCAGTATTTT. This encodes CASKLQGTPDTQYF.